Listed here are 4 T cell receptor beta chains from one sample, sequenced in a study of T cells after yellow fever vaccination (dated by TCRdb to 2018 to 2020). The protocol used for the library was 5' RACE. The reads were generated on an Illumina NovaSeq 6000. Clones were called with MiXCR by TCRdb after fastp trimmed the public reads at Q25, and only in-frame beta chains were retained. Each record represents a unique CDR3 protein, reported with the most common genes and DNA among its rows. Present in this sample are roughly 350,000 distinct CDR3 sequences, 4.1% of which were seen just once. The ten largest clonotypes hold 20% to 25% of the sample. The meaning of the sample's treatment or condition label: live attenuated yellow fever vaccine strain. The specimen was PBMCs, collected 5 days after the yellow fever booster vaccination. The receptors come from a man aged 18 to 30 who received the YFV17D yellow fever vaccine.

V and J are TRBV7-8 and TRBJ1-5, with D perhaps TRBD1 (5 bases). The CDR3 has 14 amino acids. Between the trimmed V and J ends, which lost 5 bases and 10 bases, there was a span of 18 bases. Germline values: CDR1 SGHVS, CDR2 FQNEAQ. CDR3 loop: CASSQGMGIHPQHF. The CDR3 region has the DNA TGTGCCAGCAGCCAGGGAATGGGGATTCACCCCCAGCATTTT.

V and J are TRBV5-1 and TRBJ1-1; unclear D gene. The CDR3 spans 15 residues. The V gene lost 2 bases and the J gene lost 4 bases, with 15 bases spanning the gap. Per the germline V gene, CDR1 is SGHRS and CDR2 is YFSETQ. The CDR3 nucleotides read TGCGCCAGCAGCTTCCGCCAGGCCATGGGCACTGAAGCTTTCTTT. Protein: CASSFRQAMGTEAFF. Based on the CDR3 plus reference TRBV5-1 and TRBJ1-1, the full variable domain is KAGVTQTPRYLIKTRGQQVTLSCSPISGHRSVSWYQQTPGQGLQFLFEYFSETQRNKGNFPGRFSGRQFSNSRSEMNVSTLELGDSALYLCASSFRQAMGTEAFFGQGTRLTVV.

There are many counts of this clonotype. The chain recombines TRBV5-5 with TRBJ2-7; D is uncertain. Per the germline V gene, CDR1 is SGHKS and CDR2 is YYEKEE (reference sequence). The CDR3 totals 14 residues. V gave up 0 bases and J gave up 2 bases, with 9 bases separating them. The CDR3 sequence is CASSLGYPPYEQYF. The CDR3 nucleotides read TGTGCCAGCAGCTTGGGGTATCCCCCCTACGAGCAGTACTTC.

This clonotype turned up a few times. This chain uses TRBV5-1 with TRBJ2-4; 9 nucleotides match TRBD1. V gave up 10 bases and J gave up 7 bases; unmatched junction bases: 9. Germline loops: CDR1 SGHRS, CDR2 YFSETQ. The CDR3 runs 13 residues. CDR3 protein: CAGTGTGWNIQYF. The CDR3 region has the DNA TGCGCCGGTACCGGGACAGGGTGGAACATTCAGTACTTC.